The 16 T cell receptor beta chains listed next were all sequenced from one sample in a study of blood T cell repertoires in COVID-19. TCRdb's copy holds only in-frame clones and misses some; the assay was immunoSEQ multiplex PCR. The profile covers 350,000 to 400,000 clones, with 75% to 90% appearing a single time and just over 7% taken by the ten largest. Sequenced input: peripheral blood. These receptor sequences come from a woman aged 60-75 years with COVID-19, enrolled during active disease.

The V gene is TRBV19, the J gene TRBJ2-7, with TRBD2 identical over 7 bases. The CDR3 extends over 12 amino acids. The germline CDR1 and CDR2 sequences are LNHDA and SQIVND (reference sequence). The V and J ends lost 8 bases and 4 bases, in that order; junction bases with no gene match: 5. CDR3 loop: CASSAGKYEQYF. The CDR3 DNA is TGTGCCAGTTCAGCGGGGAAATACGAGCAGTACTTC.

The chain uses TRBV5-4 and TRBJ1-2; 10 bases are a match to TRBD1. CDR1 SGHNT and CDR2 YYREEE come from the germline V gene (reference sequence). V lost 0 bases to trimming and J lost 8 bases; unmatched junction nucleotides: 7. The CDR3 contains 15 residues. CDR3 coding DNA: TGTGCCAGCAGCTTGGCCGGGGACAGGGGCGTCGGCTACACCTTC. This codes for CASSLAGDRGVGYTF.

The chain's CDR3 is CASSVGDIDEKLFF. The CDR3 DNA sequence: TGTGCCAGCAGCGTAGGGGACATAGATGAAAAACTGTTTTTT. The gene calls are TRBV9 and TRBJ1-4; tentatively, D is TRBD1 (6 bases). Germline CDR1 is SGDLS and CDR2 is YYNGEE. This CDR3 spans 14 amino acids. V was trimmed by 0 bases and J by 6 bases, leaving 9 bases between them.

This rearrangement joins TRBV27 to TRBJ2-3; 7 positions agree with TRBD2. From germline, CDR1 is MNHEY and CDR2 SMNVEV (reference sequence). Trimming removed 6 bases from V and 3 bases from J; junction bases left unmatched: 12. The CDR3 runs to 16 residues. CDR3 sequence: CASSSWWGGNTDTQYF. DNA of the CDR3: TGTGCCAGCAGCTCCTGGTGGGGAGGGAATACAGATACGCAGTATTTT.

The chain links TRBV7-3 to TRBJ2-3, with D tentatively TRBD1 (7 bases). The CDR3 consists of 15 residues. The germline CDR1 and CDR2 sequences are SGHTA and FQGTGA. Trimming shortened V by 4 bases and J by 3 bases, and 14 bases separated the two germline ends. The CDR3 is CASSSRGVGTDTQYF. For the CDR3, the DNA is TGTGCCAGCAGCTCCAGGGGGGTTGGGACAGATACGCAGTATTTT.

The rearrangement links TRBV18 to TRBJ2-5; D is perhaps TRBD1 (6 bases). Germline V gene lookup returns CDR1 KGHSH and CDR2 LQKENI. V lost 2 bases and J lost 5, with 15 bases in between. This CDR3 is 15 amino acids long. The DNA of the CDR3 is TGTGCCAGCTCACCAATTCTTCAGGGGTTGGAGACCCAGTACTTC. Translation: CASSPILQGLETQYF.

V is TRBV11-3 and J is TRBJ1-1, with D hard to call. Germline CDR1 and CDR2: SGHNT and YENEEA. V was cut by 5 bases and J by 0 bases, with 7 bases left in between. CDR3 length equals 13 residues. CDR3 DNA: TGTGCCAGCAGCGACGGGATGAACACTGAAGCTTTCTTT. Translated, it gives CASSDGMNTEAFF.

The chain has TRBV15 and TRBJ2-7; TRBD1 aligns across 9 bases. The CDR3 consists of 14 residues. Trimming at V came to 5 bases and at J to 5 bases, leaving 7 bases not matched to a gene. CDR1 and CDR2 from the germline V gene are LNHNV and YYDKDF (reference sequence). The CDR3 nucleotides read TGTGCCACCAGCGACCGGGACAGGGACCACGAGCAGTACTTC. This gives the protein CATSDRDRDHEQYF.

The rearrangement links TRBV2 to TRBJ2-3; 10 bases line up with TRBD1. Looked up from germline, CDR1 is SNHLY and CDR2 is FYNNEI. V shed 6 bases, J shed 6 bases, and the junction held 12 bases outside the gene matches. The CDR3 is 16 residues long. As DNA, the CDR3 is TGTGCCAGCAGGGCAAATAGGGGACAGGGGTTGGATACGCAGTATTTT. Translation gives CASRANRGQGLDTQYF.

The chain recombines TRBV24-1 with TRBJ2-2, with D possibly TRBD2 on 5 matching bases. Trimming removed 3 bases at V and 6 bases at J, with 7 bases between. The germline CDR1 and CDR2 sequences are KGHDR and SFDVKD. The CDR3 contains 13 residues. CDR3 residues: CATSDEGPGELFF. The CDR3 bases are TGTGCCACCAGTGATGAGGGCCCCGGGGAGCTGTTTTTT.

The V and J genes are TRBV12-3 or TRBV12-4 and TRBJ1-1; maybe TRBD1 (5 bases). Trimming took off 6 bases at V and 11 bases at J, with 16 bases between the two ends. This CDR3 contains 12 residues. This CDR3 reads CASSIGREVAFF. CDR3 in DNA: TGTGCCAGCAGCATTGGCAGGGAAGTGGCTTTCTTT.

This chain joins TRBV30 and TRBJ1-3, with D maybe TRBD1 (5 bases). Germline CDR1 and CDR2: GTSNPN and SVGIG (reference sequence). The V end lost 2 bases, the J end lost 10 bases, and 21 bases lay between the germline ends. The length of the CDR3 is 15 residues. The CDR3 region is CAWSILRQTSGTIYF. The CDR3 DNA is TGTGCCTGGAGTATCCTGCGACAGACTTCTGGGACCATATATTTT.

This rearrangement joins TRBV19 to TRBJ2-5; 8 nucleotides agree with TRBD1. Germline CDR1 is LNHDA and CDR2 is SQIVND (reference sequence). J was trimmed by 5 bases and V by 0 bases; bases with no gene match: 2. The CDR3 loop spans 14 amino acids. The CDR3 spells CASSIDTGGETQYF. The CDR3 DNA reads TGTGCCAGTAGTATAGACACAGGGGGTGAGACCCAGTACTTC.

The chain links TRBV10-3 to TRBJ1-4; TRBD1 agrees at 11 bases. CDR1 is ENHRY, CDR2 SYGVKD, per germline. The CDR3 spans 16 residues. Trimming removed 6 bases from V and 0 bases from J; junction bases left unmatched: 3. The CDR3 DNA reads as TGTGCCATCAGCCCGGGACAGGGGGCAACTAATGAAAAACTGTTTTTT. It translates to CAISPGQGATNEKLFF.

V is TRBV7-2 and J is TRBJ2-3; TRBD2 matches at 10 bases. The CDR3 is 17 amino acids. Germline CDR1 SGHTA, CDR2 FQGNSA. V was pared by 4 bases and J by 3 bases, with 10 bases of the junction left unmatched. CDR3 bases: TGTGCCAGCAGCTCCCGGGGAGCGGGGGGGCCGACAGATACGCAGTATTTT. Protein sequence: CASSSRGAGGPTDTQYF.

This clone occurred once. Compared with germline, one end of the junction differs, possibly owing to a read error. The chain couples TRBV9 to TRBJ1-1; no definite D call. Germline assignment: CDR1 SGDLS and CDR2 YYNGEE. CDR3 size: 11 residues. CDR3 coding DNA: TGTGCCAGCAGCGGAACGGGATCTAATACCTTT. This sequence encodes CASSGTGSNTF.